The 14 T cell receptor beta chains listed next were all sequenced from one sample in a study of shared clonotypes between healthy human individuals (TCRdb year 2020). Library generation was performed with the immunoSEQ multiplex PCR assay. Here the immuneACCESS table is served through TCRdb, limited to in-frame sequences with V and J called. Missing clones are a known gap in these copies; in checked studies unresolved V genes cover under half, and the rest lacks a known reason. For this sample the table gives about 1,500,000 clones, of which around 95% were detected only once. The ten biggest clones cover approximately 1.1% of the sample. Sequenced input: naive CD4+ T cells sorted from blood. The cell subset or site label, read with the paper, signifies: CD45RA+ positively selected. The origin of the receptors is a man under 40 in good health.

The rearrangement links TRBV5-1 to TRBJ2-7, with D possibly matching TRBD2 (6 bases). V dropped 1 base and J dropped 2 bases, with 16 bases sitting between them. The CDR3 length is 16 residues. Per germline, CDR1 SGHRS and CDR2 YFSETQ. DNA for the CDR3: TGCGCCAGCAGCTTGCGGTCCGGCGGGGTCACCTACGAGCAGTACTTC. It codes for CASSLRSGGVTYEQYF.

This chain joins TRBV27 and TRBJ2-1, with TRBD2 identical over 10 bases. The length of the CDR3 is 17 residues. V gave up 5 bases and J gave up 5 bases; unmatched junction bases: 12. Per the germline V gene, CDR1 is MNHEY and CDR2 is SMNVEV (reference sequence). CDR3 residues: CASSQRRTSGRNNEQFF. The DNA for the CDR3 is TGTGCCAGCAGTCAACGAAGGACTAGCGGTAGGAACAATGAGCAGTTCTTC.

The chain has TRBV5-8 and TRBJ1-4; the match to TRBD1 covers 9 bases. Germline V CDR1 and CDR2: SGHTS, YDEGEE. This CDR3 has 15 residues. Trimming removed 4 bases from V and 5 bases from J; junction bases left unmatched: 6. CDR3 region: CASSLDGTGNEKLFF. CDR3 DNA sequence: TGTGCCAGCAGCCTGGACGGGACAGGGAATGAAAAACTGTTTTTT.

This chain uses TRBV15 with TRBJ2-1; D is perhaps TRBD1 (5 bases). CDR3 size: 16 residues. Trimming took 0 bases from V and 2 from J, leaving 11 bases between them. Per the germline V gene, CDR1 is LNHNV and CDR2 is YYDKDF (reference sequence). CDR3 sequence (DNA): TGTGCCACCAGCAGAGATAGGGGCAGGGCCTACAATGAGCAGTTCTTC. Its protein is CATSRDRGRAYNEQFF.

In DNA form, the CDR3 reads TGTGCCAGCAGTTCCACATTCCCTCTGTTTTTT. This encodes CASSSTFPLFF. The chain has TRBV28 and TRBJ2-2; D remains unclear. CDR3 size: 11 residues. Germline CDR1 MDHEN, CDR2 SYDVKM. The ends were cut back, 4 bases at V and 14 bases at J, with 11 bases in the middle.

The rearrangement joins TRBV9 to TRBJ1-1; D remains unclear. This CDR3 has 14 residues. V was clipped by 0 bases and J by 3 bases, with 9 bases between them. Germline CDR1 SGDLS, CDR2 YYNGEE. CDR3 sequence reads: CASSVEFGHTEAFF. Here the CDR3 DNA reads TGTGCCAGCAGCGTAGAGTTCGGGCACACTGAAGCTTTCTTT.

The gene calls are TRBV6-6 and TRBJ1-5; 9 bases agree with TRBD1. This CDR3 comprises 16 residues. After removal of 8 bases from V and 0 bases from J, the junction contained 8 bases not matched to a gene. Germline V gene sequence: CDR1 MNHNY, CDR2 SVGAGI (reference sequence). CDR3 residues: CASLTGGKTSNQPQHF. CDR3 DNA sequence: TGTGCCAGCCTGACAGGGGGTAAGACTAGCAATCAGCCCCAGCATTTT.

This sequence joins TRBV18 and TRBJ1-1; D may be TRBD1 (5 bases). From germline, CDR1 is KGHSH and CDR2 LQKENI. This CDR3 has 12 amino acids. Trimming removed 5 bases from V and 3 bases from J, with 7 bases in between. CDR3 coding DNA: TGTGCCAGCTCAAGGGGCGACACTGAAGCTTTCTTT. It encodes CASSRGDTEAFF.

The chain uses TRBV9 and TRBJ2-5, with 13 bases aligning to TRBD2. This CDR3 has 18 residues. Germline CDR1 SGDLS, CDR2 YYNGEE. V lost 2 bases to trimming and J lost 3 bases; unmatched junction nucleotides: 10. The CDR3 DNA reads TGTGCCAGCAGCGTCGGGACTAGCGGGAATCGGATAAAAGAGACCCAGTACTTC. It translates to CASSVGTSGNRIKETQYF. The full variable domain, its missing parts supplied by reference TRBV9 and TRBJ2-5, is DSGVTQTPKHLITATGQRVTLRCSPRSGDLSVYWYQQSLDQGLQFLIQYYNGEERAKGNILERFSAQQFPDLHSELNLSSLELGDSALYFCASSVGTSGNRIKETQYFGPGTRLLVL.

The chain employs TRBV19 and TRBJ2-3, with D maybe TRBD2 (6 bases). CDR1 is LNHDA, CDR2 SQIVND, per germline (reference sequence). Between the trimmed V and J ends, which lost 3 bases and 2 bases, there was a span of 15 bases. The CDR3 consists of 16 residues. The CDR3 bases are TGTGCCAGTAGTATTATCACGGGAGCGATCACAGATACGCAGTATTTT. This translates into CASSIITGAITDTQYF. The full variable domain, its missing parts supplied by reference TRBV19 and TRBJ2-3, is DGGITQSPKYLFRKEGQNVTLSCEQNLNHDAMYWYRQDPGQGLRLIYYSQIVNDFQKGDIAEGYSVSREKKESFPLTVTSAQKNPTAFYLCASSIITGAITDTQYFGPGTRLTVL.

This chain links TRBV5-1 with TRBJ2-7; D ambiguous. Germline lookup yields CDR1 SGHRS and CDR2 YFSETQ. The CDR3 totals 15 residues. V lost 0 bases, J lost 3 bases, and 13 bases lay in between. The DNA for the CDR3 is TGCGCCAGCAGCTTGGAACCCCGGCGAGGCTACGAGCAGTACTTC. Translated, it gives CASSLEPRRGYEQYF.

A single count supports this clone. The chain combines TRBV18 with TRBJ2-1; D unresolved. Germline loops: CDR1 KGHSH, CDR2 LQKENI. The CDR3 has 15 residues. Trimming removed 2 bases at V and 7 bases at J, with 15 bases between. The CDR3 nucleotides are TGTGCCAGCTCACCATCCGTACTAAGTGGGAATGAGCAGTTCTTC. Its protein product is CASSPSVLSGNEQFF.

The V call is TRBV11-2, the J call TRBJ2-7, with 10 bases that match TRBD1. The J segment lost 2 bases and the V segment lost 5 bases, leaving 15 bases of the junction unmatched. CDR3 length: 18 residues. Germline CDR1 SGHAT, CDR2 FQNNGV. CDR3 sequence: CASSEMTGGSLVAYEQYF. The CDR3 DNA follows: TGTGCCAGCAGCGAGATGACAGGGGGCTCGCTTGTGGCCTACGAGCAGTACTTC.

The V gene is TRBV28, the J gene TRBJ2-7; 10 bases are shared with TRBD2. Germline V gene data show CDR1 as MDHEN and CDR2 as SYDVKM. Germline trimming cut 7 bases from V and 3 bases from J; bases unmatched to any gene: 12. The CDR3 loop spans 16 amino acids. CDR3 protein: CASTPRRLAGVYEQYF. CDR3 DNA sequence: TGTGCCAGCACCCCCCGCCGGCTAGCGGGAGTCTACGAGCAGTACTTC.